The 32 T cell receptor beta chains presented below share a single source sample, sequenced in a study of T-cell reconstitution after alpha-beta-depleted transplantation in children. Unique molecular identifiers were incorporated during preparation of the TCRbeta library. MiXCR, applied by TCRdb to the PCR reads, yields one record per CDR3 protein. Among 450,000 to 550,000 distinct CDR3 sequences listed, roughly 10% were seen once. Sequenced material: PBMCs, mostly from graft donor cells, taken 180 days after TCRalphabeta/CD19-depleted stem cell transplant. These receptors were collected from a female patient aged 2-9 years who had a stem cell transplant for aplastic anemia, so the T cells may come from the graft donor.

This clonotype occurred a few times. The genes are TRBV28 and TRBJ2-3; TRBD1 agrees at 8 bases. Germline V gives CDR1 MDHEN, CDR2 SYDVKM. The CDR3 extends over 14 amino acids. Germline trimming cut 10 bases from V and 0 bases from J; bases unmatched to any gene: 6. Written as DNA, the CDR3 is TGTGCCACCAGATGGGACAGGAGCACAGATACGCAGTATTTT. Encoded protein: CATRWDRSTDTQYF.

There are a few counts of this clonotype. This sequence joins TRBV5-1 and TRBJ1-2; TRBD1 aligns across 8 bases. The germline CDR1 and CDR2 sequences are SGHRS and YFSETQ. The ends lost 4 bases at V and 5 bases at J; junction bases unmatched: 7. CDR3 length equals 14 residues. CDR3 sequence: CASSPTRQGYGYTF. The CDR3 DNA reads as TGCGCCAGCAGCCCAACACGACAGGGGTATGGCTACACCTTC. Supplemented by reference TRBV5-1 and TRBJ1-2, the full variable domain reads KAGVTQTPRYLIKTRGQQVTLSCSPISGHRSVSWYQQTPGQGLQFLFEYFSETQRNKGNFPGRFSGRQFSNSRSEMNVSTLELGDSALYLCASSPTRQGYGYTFGSGTRLTVV.

This clonotype was picked up many times. This chain joins TRBV6-2 or TRBV6-3 and TRBJ1-5, with D uncertain. With 7 bases removed from V and 6 bases from J, the gap between germline ends came to 16 bases. Germline V gives CDR1 MNHEY, CDR2 SVGEGT. This CDR3 has 14 residues. CDR3 amino acids: CASTEAGEGQPQHF. The CDR3 DNA reads TGTGCCAGCACCGAAGCTGGGGAGGGTCAGCCCCAGCATTTT.

CDR3 loop: CASSYSGTGVYNEQFF. CDR3 in DNA: TGTGCCAGCAGTTACTCCGGGACAGGGGTCTACAATGAGCAGTTCTTC. The chain employs TRBV6-5 and TRBJ2-1; 10 nucleotides line up with TRBD1. CDR3 size: 16 residues. Germline V gives CDR1 MNHEY, CDR2 SVGAGI. V dropped 0 bases and J dropped 3; count of bases not matched to a gene: 2.

This clonotype has only a few counts. V usage is TRBV5-1 and J usage is TRBJ1-2; D is ambiguous. The CDR3 length is 15 residues. CDR1 is SGHRS, CDR2 YFSETQ, per germline. V gave up 4 bases and J gave up 3 bases, with 16 bases separating them. The chain's CDR3 is CASSLERERDYGYTF. The CDR3 coding sequence is TGCGCCAGCAGCCTGGAGAGAGAGAGGGACTATGGCTACACCTTC.

The chain carries TRBV9 and TRBJ1-2; D is possibly TRBD1 (5 bases). CDR1 and CDR2 (germline): SGDLS, YYNGEE. V shed 0 bases and J shed 3 bases, with 6 bases lying between them. The CDR3 runs to 13 residues. The CDR3 here is CASSVGGYYGYTF. The CDR3 DNA follows: TGTGCCAGCAGCGTAGGGGGGTACTATGGCTACACCTTC.

The chain employs TRBV13 and TRBJ1-1; possible D gene TRBD1, 6 bases. The CDR3 covers 12 residues. Trimming took 5 bases from V and 10 from J, leaving 14 bases between them. Looked up from germline, CDR1 is PRHDT and CDR2 is FYEKMQ (reference sequence). The CDR3 DNA follows: TGTGCCAGCAGCAGACCCCGGACAGCAGCTTTCTTT. Its protein product is CASSRPRTAAFF.

This clonotype was recorded a few times. CDR3 region: CASSLGFGLTDTQYF. CDR3 in DNA: TGTGCCAGCAGCTTAGGATTCGGGTTGACAGATACGCAGTATTTT. This chain uses TRBV7-9 with TRBJ2-3; D unclear. The CDR3 has 15 residues. The germline V gene encodes CDR1 SEHNR and CDR2 FQNEAQ (reference sequence). Trimming shortened V by 1 base and J by 3 bases, and 11 bases separated the two germline ends.

The chain carries TRBV12-3 or TRBV12-4 and TRBJ2-7; D may match TRBD1 or TRBD2 (5 bases each). Trimming took 4 bases from V and 3 from J, leaving 19 bases between them. This CDR3 spans 16 amino acids. CDR3: CASSWGTGRIVYEQYV. The CDR3 DNA follows: TGTGCCAGCAGTTGGGGGACGGGGCGGATCGTCTACGAGCAGTACGTC.

The chain links TRBV24-1 to TRBJ2-1; 7 positions agree with TRBD2. This CDR3 is 13 amino acids long. Germline assignment: CDR1 KGHDR and CDR2 SFDVKD. Germline trimming cut 9 bases from V and 15 bases from J; bases unmatched to any gene: 16. The CDR3 loop reads CATGSGTPLETFF. The CDR3 nucleotides are TGTGCCACCGGGAGCGGGACCCCTTTGGAGACGTTCTTC.

This clonotype was seen a handful of times. The V call is TRBV6-2 or TRBV6-3, the J call TRBJ2-7; a weak D match, TRBD2 (5 bases). Germline CDR1 reads MNHEY; CDR2 reads SVGEGT. Trimming took 7 bases from V and 2 from J, leaving 6 bases between them. The length of the CDR3 is 11 residues. The CDR3 spells CASTGTYEQYF. The CDR3 DNA follows: TGTGCCAGCACGGGAACCTACGAGCAGTACTTC.

The V and J genes are TRBV20-1 and TRBJ1-2, with 8 bases that match TRBD1. With V trimmed by 7 bases and J by 8 bases, 9 bases remained unmatched. Per the germline V gene, CDR1 is DFQATT and CDR2 is SNEGSKA (reference sequence). The CDR3 runs to 12 residues. The CDR3 loop reads CSGMQGAPGYTF. The CDR3 DNA is TGCAGTGGAATGCAGGGGGCGCCCGGCTACACCTTC.

This clonotype occurred a few times. V and J are TRBV11-2 and TRBJ2-1, with D uncertain. Trimming removed 0 bases at V and 7 bases at J, with 10 bases between. This CDR3 comprises 14 residues. The germline V gene encodes CDR1 SGHAT and CDR2 FQNNGV. CDR3 bases: TGTGCCAGCAGCTTAGACAGATTACTAAATGAGCAGTTCTTC. Protein sequence: CASSLDRLLNEQFF.

There are many counts of this clonotype. This sequence joins TRBV29-1 and TRBJ1-1; 8 bases align to TRBD1. V gave up 7 bases and J gave up 2 bases; unmatched junction bases: 9. This CDR3 has 14 residues. CDR1 and CDR2 (germline): SQVTM, ANQGSEA. CDR3 sequence (DNA): TGCAGCGCCAGGACAGGGAGAATAAACACTGAAGCTTTCTTT. Protein: CSARTGRINTEAFF. Together with reference TRBV29-1 and TRBJ1-1, the CDR3 gives the full variable domain: SAVISQKPSRDICQRGTSLTIQCQVDSQVTMMFWYRQQPGQSLTLIATANQGSEATYESGFVIDKFPISRPNLTFSTLTVSNMSPEDSSIYLCSARTGRINTEAFFGQGTRLTVV.

The V gene is TRBV5-1, the J gene TRBJ2-5, with TRBD2 matching 9 bases. With V trimmed by 4 bases and J by 1 base, 5 bases remained unmatched. The germline CDR1 and CDR2 sequences are SGHRS and YFSETQ. This CDR3 region has 15 residues. CDR3 region: CASSGRLAAQETQYF. CDR3 sequence (DNA): TGCGCCAGCAGCGGGAGACTAGCGGCCCAAGAGACCCAGTACTTC.

This clonotype was detected a few times. This chain connects TRBV5-1 to TRBJ2-3, with 13 bases fitting TRBD2. Germline V gene data show CDR1 as SGHRS and CDR2 as YFSETQ. V lost 3 bases, J lost 2 bases, and 9 bases stayed unmatched. The CDR3 totals 18 residues. The CDR3 DNA reads TGCGCCAGCAGCTGGCGACTAGCGGGGGGTGGCCCCACAGATACGCAGTATTTT. Protein sequence: CASSWRLAGGGPTDTQYF.

This sequence joins TRBV5-1 and TRBJ1-3; D is ambiguous. CDR3 length: 13 amino acids. The germline V and J ends were trimmed by 6 bases and 2 bases, with 9 bases remaining between them. The germline gives CDR1 SGHRS, CDR2 YFSETQ. The CDR3 sequence is CASKFTPGNTIYF. The CDR3 DNA reads TGCGCCAGCAAGTTTACCCCTGGAAACACCATATATTTT.

This clonotype turned up a few times. This chain connects TRBV11-2 to TRBJ2-3; 9 bases fit TRBD2. V was clipped by 4 bases and J by 2 bases; unmatched bases: 7. This CDR3 spans 16 amino acids. CDR1 is SGHAT and CDR2 is FQNNGV in the germline V gene. CDR3 sequence (DNA): TGTGCCAGCAGCTCCCTGACTAGCGGCTTCACAGATACGCAGTATTTT. This codes for CASSSLTSGFTDTQYF.

In its sample, this clonotype was seen many times. Mismatch with germline at one junction end may stem from a read error. The V and J genes are TRBV18 and TRBJ2-2; D gene unclear. The CDR3 consists of 12 residues. From germline, CDR1 is KGHSH and CDR2 LQKENI. CDR3 DNA: TGCGCCAGCAGCCCCGGCCCCGGGGAGCTGTTTTTT. Its protein is CASSPGPGELFF.

This clonotype has at least ten counts. The chain uses TRBV28 and TRBJ2-5; 8 nucleotides match TRBD1. V was clipped by 1 base and J by 2 bases; unmatched bases: 9. The CDR3 length is 17 residues. CDR1 and CDR2 (germline): MDHEN, SYDVKM. The CDR3 here is CASSLLLRDRTQETQYF. The CDR3 coding sequence is TGTGCCAGCAGTTTATTACTCCGGGACAGGACACAAGAGACCCAGTACTTC.

This chain uses TRBV18 with TRBJ2-5; 10 bases fit TRBD2. This CDR3 has 13 amino acids. Germline V gives CDR1 KGHSH, CDR2 LQKENI. The V and J ends lost 5 bases and 5 bases, in that order; junction bases with no gene match: 2. The CDR3 region has the DNA TGTGCCAGCTCAACAGCGGGAGGGGAGACCCAGTACTTC. Translated, it gives CASSTAGGETQYF.

This clonotype was observed many times. The V call is TRBV28, the J call TRBJ1-3; 9 bases match TRBD1. This CDR3 has 14 residues. The V gene end was trimmed by 10 bases and the J gene end by 4 bases; junction bases not matched to a gene: 8. Germline V CDR1 and CDR2: MDHEN, SYDVKM. Written as DNA, the CDR3 is TGTGCCACCCTACAGGGGGCGCGGGGAAACACCATATATTTT. It encodes CATLQGARGNTIYF.

This clonotype appeared a few times. This sequence joins TRBV15 and TRBJ1-1, with D unresolved. CDR1 and CDR2 from the germline V gene are LNHNV and YYDKDF (reference sequence). The CDR3 spans 13 residues. V lost 5 bases to trimming and J lost 1 base, with 8 bases between them. This CDR3 reads CATSSLRNTEAFF. CDR3 sequence (DNA): TGTGCCACCAGCTCGCTCAGGAACACTGAAGCTTTCTTT.

This clonotype has at least ten counts. The chain couples TRBV12-3 or TRBV12-4 to TRBJ2-2, with D possibly being TRBD1 (6 bases). The CDR3 has 15 residues. V was shortened by 0 bases and J by 5 bases, with 10 bases between the two germline ends. The CDR3 nucleotides read TGTGCCAGCAGTTTAGCCGGAAGGGGGACCGGGGAGCTGTTTTTT. Translated: CASSLAGRGTGELFF.

V and J are TRBV7-2 and TRBJ2-7; 9 positions agree with TRBD2. The CDR3 spans 14 residues. V lost 4 bases to trimming and J lost 3 bases; unmatched junction nucleotides: 4. CDR1 and CDR2 (germline): SGHTA, FQGNSA. The CDR3 DNA sequence: TGTGCCAGCAGCTATAGCGGGAGATTCTACGAGCAGTACTTC. Translated: CASSYSGRFYEQYF.

The V call is TRBV18, the J call TRBJ2-7; the match to TRBD2 covers 10 bases. The ends lost 4 bases at V and 6 bases at J; junction bases unmatched: 12. Germline V CDR1 and CDR2: KGHSH, LQKENI. The CDR3 is made up of 16 amino acids. In nucleotides, the CDR3 is TGTGCCAGCTCACTACTAGCGGGATACGCCCTGGGCGAGCAGTACTTC. Translated: CASSLLAGYALGEQYF.

Comments on this clonotype: Since a much larger clone is just one base distant, this may be a read error. The gene calls are TRBV29-1 and TRBJ1-2, with 9 nucleotides matching TRBD1. Per the germline V gene, CDR1 is SQVTM and CDR2 is ANQGSEA. The ends lost 4 bases at V and 12 bases at J; junction bases unmatched: 9. The CDR3 extends over 12 amino acids. As DNA, the CDR3 is TGCAGCGTTGGTTCGGGACAGGGAGGCGACACCTTC. Translated, it gives CSVGSGQGGDTF.

This clonotype has just a few counts. The gene calls are TRBV25-1 and TRBJ2-1, with 8 bases matching TRBD2. Germline V gene lookup returns CDR1 MGHDK and CDR2 SYGVNS. The CDR3 spans 14 residues. V lost 6 bases, J lost 3 bases, and 4 bases stayed unmatched. CDR3: CASRGSGSYNEQFF. Written as DNA, the CDR3 is TGTGCCAGCAGGGGAAGCGGGAGCTACAATGAGCAGTTCTTC.

This clonotype was observed at least ten times. This sequence joins TRBV25-1 and TRBJ1-1; TRBD1 is a possible D gene (5 bases). CDR3 length equals 11 residues. Trimming left V 7 bases short and J 6 bases short, with 9 bases between. CDR1 is MGHDK, CDR2 SYGVNS, per germline. The CDR3, as DNA: TGTGCCAGCATCTGGGGGGCTGAAGCTTTCTTT. Protein: CASIWGAEAFF.

V gene TRBV5-1 combines with J gene TRBJ2-7; 12 bases are a match to TRBD2. The V gene's germline CDR1 is SGHRS and CDR2 YFSETQ. The V segment lost 2 bases and the J segment 5 bases; nucleotides outside the gene matches: 5. CDR3 length: 15 amino acids. CDR3 loop: CASSLRTSGDHEQYF. Written as DNA, the CDR3 is TGCGCCAGCAGCTTACGGACTAGCGGGGACCACGAGCAGTACTTC.

The V call is TRBV6-5, the J call TRBJ2-5; D ambiguous. The CDR3 is 16 amino acids. Trimming removed 1 base from V and 5 bases from J, with 17 bases in between. The germline gives CDR1 MNHEY, CDR2 SVGAGI. CDR3 coding DNA: TGTGCCAGCAGTTACTGGGAACTTTTCCCGCTGGAGACCCAGTACTTC. Its translation: CASSYWELFPLETQYF.

This chain connects TRBV4-1 to TRBJ2-1; 10 bases fit TRBD1. Germline CDR1 is MGHRA and CDR2 is YSYEKL. This CDR3 is built from 18 residues. Losses at the gene ends were 3 bases for V and 5 bases for J; bases not matched to a gene: 13. CDR3 protein: CASSQGAQDRGNHNEQFF. CDR3 DNA: TGCGCCAGCAGCCAGGGGGCTCAGGACAGGGGGAACCACAATGAGCAGTTCTTC.